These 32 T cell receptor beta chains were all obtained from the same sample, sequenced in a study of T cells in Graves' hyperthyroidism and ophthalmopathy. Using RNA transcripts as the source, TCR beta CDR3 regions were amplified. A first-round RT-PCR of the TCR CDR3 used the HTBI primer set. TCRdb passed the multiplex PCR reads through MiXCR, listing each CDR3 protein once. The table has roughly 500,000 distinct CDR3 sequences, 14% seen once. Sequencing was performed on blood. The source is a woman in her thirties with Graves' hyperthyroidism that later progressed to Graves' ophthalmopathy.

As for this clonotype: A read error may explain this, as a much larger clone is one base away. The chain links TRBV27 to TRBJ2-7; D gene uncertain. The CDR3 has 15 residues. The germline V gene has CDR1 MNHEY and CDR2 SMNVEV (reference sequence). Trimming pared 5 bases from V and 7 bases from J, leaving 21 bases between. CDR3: CASSDPASDGWEQYF. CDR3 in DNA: TGTGCCAGCAGTGATCCCGCGTCGGACGGGTGGGAGCAGTACTTC.

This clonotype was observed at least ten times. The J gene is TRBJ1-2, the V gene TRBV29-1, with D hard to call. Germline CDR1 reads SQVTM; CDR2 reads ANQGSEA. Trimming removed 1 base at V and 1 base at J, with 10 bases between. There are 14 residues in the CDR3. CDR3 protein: CSVEATGYNYGYTF. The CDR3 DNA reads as TGCAGCGTTGAAGCCACGGGTTATAACTATGGCTACACCTTC.

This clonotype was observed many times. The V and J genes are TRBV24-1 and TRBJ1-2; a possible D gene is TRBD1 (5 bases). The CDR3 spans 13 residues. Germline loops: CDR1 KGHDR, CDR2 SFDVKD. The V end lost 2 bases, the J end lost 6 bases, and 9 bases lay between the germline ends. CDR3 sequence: CATSDYLGDGYTF. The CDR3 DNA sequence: TGTGCCACCAGTGATTATCTAGGGGATGGCTACACCTTC.

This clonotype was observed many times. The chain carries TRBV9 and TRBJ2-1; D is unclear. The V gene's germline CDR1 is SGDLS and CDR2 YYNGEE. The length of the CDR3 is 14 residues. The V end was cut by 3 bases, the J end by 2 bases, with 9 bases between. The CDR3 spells CASSGRVAYNEQFF. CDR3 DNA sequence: TGTGCCAGCAGCGGTCGGGTAGCCTACAATGAGCAGTTCTTC.

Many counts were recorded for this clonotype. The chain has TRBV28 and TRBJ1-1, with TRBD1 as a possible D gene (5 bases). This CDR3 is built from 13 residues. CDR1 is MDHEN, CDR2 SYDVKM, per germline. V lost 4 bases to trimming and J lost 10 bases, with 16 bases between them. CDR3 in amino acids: CASSSHQGLLAFF. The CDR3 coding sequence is TGTGCCAGCAGTTCGCATCAGGGCCTTCTAGCTTTCTTT.

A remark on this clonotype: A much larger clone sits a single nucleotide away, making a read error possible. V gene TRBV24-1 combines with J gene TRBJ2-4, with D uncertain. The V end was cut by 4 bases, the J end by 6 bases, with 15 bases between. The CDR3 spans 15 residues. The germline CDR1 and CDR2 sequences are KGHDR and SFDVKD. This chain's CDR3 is CATSDPMGNRNIQYF. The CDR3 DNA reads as TGTGCCACCAGTGACCCGATGGGGAACCGAAACATTCAGTACTTC.

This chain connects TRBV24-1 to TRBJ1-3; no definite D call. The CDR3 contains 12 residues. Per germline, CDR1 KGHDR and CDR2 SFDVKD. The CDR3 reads CAVESPGNTIYF. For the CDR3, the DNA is TGTGCGGTGGAATCGCCTGGAAACACCATATATTTT.

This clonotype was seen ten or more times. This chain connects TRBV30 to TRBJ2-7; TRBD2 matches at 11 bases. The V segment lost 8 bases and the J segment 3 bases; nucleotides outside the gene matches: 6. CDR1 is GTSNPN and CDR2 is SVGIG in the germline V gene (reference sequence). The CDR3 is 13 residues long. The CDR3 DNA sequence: TGTGCCAGTACCGGGACTAGCGGCTACGAGCAGTACTTC. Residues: CASTGTSGYEQYF.

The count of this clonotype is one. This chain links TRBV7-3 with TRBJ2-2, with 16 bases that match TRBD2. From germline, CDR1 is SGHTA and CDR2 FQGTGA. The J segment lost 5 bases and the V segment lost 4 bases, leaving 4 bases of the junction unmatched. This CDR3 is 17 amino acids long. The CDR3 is CASSSSGLAGGTGELFF. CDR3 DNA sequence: TGTGCCAGCAGCTCCTCGGGACTAGCGGGAGGGACCGGGGAGCTGTTTTTT.

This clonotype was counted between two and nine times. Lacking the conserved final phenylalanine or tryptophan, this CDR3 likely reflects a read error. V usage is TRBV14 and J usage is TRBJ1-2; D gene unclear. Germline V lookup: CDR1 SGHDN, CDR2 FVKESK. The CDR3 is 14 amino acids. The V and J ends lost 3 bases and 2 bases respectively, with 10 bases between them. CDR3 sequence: CASSQAAVNYGYTS. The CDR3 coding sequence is TGTGCCAGCAGCCAGGCTGCAGTGAACTATGGCTACACCTCC.

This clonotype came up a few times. CDR3 coding DNA: TGTGCCAGCAGCTTGGCCGCACAAACTAGCGGCCACGGGGAGCTGTTTTTT. It is translated as CASSLAAQTSGHGELFF. V gene TRBV7-8 combines with J gene TRBJ2-2; 8 nucleotides agree with TRBD2. Germline trimming cut 3 bases from V and 7 bases from J; bases unmatched to any gene: 13. Germline CDR1 is SGHVS and CDR2 is FQNEAQ. The CDR3 sequence is 17 residues long.

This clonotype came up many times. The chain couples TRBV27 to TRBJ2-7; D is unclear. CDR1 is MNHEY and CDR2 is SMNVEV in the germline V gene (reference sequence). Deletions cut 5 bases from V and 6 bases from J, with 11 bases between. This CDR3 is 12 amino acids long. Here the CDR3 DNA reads TGTGCCAGCAGTCCAGACTCCCCCGAGCAGTACTTC. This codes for CASSPDSPEQYF.

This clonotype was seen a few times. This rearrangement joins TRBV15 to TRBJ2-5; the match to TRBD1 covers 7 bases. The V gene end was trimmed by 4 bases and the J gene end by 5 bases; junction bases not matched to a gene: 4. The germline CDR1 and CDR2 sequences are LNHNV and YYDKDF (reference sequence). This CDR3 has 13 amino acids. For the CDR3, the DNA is TGTGCCACCAGCATGAACAGGGGTGAGACCCAGTACTTC. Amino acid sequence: CATSMNRGETQYF.

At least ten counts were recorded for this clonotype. CDR3 DNA: TGTGCCAGCAGCATAACAGGTTTCCAAGAGACCCAGTACTTC. Translation gives CASSITGFQETQYF. The rearrangement uses TRBV7-2 and TRBJ2-5; tentatively, D is TRBD1 (5 bases). The CDR3 has 14 amino acids. The germline V gene encodes CDR1 SGHTA and CDR2 FQGNSA. Between the trimmed V and J ends, which lost 5 bases and 1 base, there was a span of 11 bases.

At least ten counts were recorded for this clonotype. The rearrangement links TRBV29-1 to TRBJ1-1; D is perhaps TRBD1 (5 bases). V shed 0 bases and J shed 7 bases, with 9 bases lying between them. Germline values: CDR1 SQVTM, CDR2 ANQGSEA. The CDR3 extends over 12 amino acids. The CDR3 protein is CSVEEETVEAFF. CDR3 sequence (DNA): TGCAGCGTTGAAGAGGAGACAGTTGAAGCTTTCTTT.

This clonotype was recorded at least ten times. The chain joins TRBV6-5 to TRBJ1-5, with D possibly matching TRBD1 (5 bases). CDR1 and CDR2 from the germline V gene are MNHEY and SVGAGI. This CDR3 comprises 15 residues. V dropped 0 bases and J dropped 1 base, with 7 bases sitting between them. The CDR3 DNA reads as TGTGCCAGCAGTTACTCGGGGGGAAGCAATCAGCCCCAGCATTTT. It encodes CASSYSGGSNQPQHF.

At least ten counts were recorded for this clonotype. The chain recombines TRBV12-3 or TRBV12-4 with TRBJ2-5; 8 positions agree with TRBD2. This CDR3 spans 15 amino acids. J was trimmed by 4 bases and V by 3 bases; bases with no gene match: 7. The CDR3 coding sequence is TGTGCCAGCAGTTTCCGGGCGGGAGGTGGAGAGACCCAGTACTTC. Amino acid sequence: CASSFRAGGGETQYF.

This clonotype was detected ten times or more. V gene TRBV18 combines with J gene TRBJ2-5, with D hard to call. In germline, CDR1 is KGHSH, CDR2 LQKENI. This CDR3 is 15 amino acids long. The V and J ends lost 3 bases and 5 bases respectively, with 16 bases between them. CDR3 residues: CASSPTGGEGETQYF. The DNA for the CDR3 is TGTGCCAGCTCACCTACCGGTGGGGAAGGGGAGACCCAGTACTTC.

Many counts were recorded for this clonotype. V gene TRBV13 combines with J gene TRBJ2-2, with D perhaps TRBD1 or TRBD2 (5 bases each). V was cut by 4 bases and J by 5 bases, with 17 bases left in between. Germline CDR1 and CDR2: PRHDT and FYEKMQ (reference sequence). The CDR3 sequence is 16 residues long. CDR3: CASSSEGRERTGELFF. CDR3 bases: TGTGCCAGCAGCTCCGAGGGCAGGGAAAGGACCGGGGAGCTGTTTTTT. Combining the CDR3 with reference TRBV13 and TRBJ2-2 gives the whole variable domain AAGVIQSPRHLIKEKRETATLKCYPIPRHDTVYWYQQGPGQDPQFLISFYEKMQSDKGSIPDRFSAQQFSDYHSELNMSSLELGDSALYFCASSSEGRERTGELFFGEGSRLTVL.

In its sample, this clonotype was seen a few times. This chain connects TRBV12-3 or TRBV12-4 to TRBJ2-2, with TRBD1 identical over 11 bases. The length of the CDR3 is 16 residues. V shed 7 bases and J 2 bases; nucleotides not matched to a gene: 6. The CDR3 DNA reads TGTGCCAGCACTGCCTGGACAGGGGGCAACACCGGGGAGCTGTTTTTT. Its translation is CASTAWTGGNTGELFF.

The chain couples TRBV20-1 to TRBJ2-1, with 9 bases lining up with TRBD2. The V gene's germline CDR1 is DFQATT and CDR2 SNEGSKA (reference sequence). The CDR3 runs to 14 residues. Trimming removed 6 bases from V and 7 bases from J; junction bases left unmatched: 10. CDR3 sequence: CSAPKGGRANEQFF. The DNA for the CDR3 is TGCAGTGCCCCAAAGGGCGGGAGGGCTAATGAGCAGTTCTTC.

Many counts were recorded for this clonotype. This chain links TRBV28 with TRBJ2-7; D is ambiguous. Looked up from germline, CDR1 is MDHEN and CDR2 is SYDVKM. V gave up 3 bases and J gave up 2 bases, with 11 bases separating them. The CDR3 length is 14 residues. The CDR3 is CASSFTFVAYEQYF. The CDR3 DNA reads TGTGCCAGCAGTTTCACTTTCGTAGCCTACGAGCAGTACTTC. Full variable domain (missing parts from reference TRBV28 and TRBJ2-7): DVKVTQSSRYLVKRTGEKVFLECVQDMDHENMFWYRQDPGLGLRLIYFSYDVKMKEKGDIPEGYSVSREKKERFSLILESASTNQTSMYLCASSFTFVAYEQYFGPGTRLTVT.

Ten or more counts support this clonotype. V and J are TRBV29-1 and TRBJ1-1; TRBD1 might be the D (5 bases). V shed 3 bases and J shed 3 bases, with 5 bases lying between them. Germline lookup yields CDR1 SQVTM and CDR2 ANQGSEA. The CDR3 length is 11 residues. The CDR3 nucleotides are TGCAGCGTTGACAGGGACACTGAAGCTTTCTTT. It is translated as CSVDRDTEAFF.

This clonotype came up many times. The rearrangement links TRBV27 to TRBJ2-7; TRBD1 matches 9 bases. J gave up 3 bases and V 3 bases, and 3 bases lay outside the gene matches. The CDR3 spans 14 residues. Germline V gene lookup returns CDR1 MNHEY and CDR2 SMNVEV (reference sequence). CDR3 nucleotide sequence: TGTGCCAGCAGTTTCTTGGGACAGGGCTACGAGCAGTACTTC. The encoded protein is CASSFLGQGYEQYF.

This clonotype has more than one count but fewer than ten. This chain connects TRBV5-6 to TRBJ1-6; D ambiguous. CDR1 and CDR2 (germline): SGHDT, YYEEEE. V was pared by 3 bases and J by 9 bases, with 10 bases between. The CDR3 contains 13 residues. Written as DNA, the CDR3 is TGTGCCAGCAGCTATTCTGGAGGTTCACCCCTCCACTTT. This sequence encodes CASSYSGGSPLHF.

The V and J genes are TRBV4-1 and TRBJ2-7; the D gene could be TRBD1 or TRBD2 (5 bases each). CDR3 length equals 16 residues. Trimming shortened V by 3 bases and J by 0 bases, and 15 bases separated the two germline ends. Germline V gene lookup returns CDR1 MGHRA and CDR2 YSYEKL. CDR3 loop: CASSQPTSRGSYEQYF. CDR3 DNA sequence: TGCGCCAGCAGCCAGCCAACCTCGAGGGGCTCCTACGAGCAGTACTTC.

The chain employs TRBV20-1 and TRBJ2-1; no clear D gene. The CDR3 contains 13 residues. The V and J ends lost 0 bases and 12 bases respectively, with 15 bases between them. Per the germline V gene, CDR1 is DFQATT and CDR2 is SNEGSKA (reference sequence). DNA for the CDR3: TGCAGTGCTAGAGATCCGACCCAGGTGGGGCAGTTCTTC. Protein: CSARDPTQVGQFF.

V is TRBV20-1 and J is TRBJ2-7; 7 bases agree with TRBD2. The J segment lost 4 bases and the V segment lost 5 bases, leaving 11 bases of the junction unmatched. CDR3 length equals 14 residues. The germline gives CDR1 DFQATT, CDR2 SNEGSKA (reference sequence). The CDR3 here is CSAGRVDIEYEQYF. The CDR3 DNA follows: TGCAGTGCTGGGAGGGTAGATATCGAGTACGAGCAGTACTTC.

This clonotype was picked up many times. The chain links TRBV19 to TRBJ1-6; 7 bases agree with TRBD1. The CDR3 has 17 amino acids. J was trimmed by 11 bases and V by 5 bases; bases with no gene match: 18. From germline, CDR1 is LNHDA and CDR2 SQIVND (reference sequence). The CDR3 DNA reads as TGTGCCAGTAGTTCACGCGACAGGGTCGAGGGGTGGACACCCCTCCACTTT. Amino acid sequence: CASSSRDRVEGWTPLHF.

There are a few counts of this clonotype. CDR3 DNA: TGTGCCAGCAGTTTAAGTCGGTTGGCGGGGAACGAGCAGTACTTC. Translating it yields CASSLSRLAGNEQYF. J is TRBJ2-7 and V is TRBV28; D may be TRBD2 (6 bases). Trimming pared 2 bases from V and 5 bases from J, leaving 16 bases between. CDR3 length: 15 residues. Germline lookup yields CDR1 MDHEN and CDR2 SYDVKM.

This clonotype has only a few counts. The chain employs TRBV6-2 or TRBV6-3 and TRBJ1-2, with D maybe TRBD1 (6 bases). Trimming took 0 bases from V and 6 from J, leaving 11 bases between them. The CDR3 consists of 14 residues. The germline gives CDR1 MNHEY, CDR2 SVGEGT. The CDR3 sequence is CASSYSRGTHGYTF. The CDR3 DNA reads TGTGCCAGCAGTTACTCGAGGGGGACCCATGGCTACACCTTC.

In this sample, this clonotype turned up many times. CDR3: CASSLGGPFYGYTF. The CDR3 nucleotides are TGTGCCAGCAGTTTAGGGGGCCCCTTCTATGGCTACACCTTC. This chain uses TRBV12-3 or TRBV12-4 with TRBJ1-2, with D perhaps matching TRBD1 (5 bases). Trimming stripped 1 base from V and 4 bases from J, with 10 bases between. The CDR3 consists of 14 residues.